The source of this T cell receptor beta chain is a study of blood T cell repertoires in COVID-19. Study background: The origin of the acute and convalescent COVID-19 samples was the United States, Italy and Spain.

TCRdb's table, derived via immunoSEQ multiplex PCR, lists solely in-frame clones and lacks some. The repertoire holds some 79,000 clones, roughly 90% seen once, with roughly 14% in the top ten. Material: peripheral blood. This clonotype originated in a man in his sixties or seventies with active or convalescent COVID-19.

The CDR3 loop is CASSFGINTEAFF. DNA for the CDR3: TGTGCCAGCAGTTTCGGGATAAACACTGAAGCTTTCTTT. This sequence joins TRBV27 and TRBJ1-1; D unclear. V lost 3 bases, J lost 2 bases, and 7 bases lay in between. Germline V lookup: CDR1 MNHEY, CDR2 SMNVEV (reference sequence). The CDR3 sequence is 13 residues long.